This TCR beta chain was captured in a study of blood T cell repertoires in COVID-19. Overall study context: Acute and convalescent COVID-19 samples came from the United States, Italy and Spain. T cells, B-cell-depleted T cells, or PBMCs supplied cDNA or gDNA.

Authors' analysis steps: Reference gene primer amplification gave nucleated cell count estimates. Libraries were prepared by immunoSEQ multiplex PCR; TCRdb keeps only in-frame clonotypes and omits some of them. V and J calls and clone size come straight from that table; D and trimming were deduced from the DNA. The sample contains approximately 100,000 clones, 75% to 90% of which appear only once. Germline CDR1 is DFQATT and CDR2 is SNEGSKA (reference sequence). Trimming removed 3 bases from V and 4 bases from J; junction bases left unmatched: 4. The CDR3 runs to 13 residues. The sequence was collected from a woman in her sixties or seventies with active or convalescent COVID-19. Specimen: peripheral blood. The J gene is TRBJ1-2, the V gene TRBV20-1, with TRBD1 matching 8 bases. CDR3 sequence: CSASYRGGYGYTF. CDR3 nucleotides: TGCAGTGCTAGTTACAGGGGGGGCTATGGCTACACCTTC.